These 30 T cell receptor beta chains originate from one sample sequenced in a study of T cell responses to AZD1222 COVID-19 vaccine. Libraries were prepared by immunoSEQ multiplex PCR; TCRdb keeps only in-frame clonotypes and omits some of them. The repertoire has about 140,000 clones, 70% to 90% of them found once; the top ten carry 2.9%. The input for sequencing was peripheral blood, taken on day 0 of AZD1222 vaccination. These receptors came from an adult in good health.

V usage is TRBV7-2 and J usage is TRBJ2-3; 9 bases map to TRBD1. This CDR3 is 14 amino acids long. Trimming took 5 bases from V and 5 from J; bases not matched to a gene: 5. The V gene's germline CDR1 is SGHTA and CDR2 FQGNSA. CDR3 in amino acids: CASSPGTGIDTQYF. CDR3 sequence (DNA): TGTGCCAGCAGCCCCGGGACAGGGATAGATACGCAGTATTTT. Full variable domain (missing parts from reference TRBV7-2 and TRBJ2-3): GAGVSQSPSNKVTEKGKDVELRCDPISGHTALYWYRQSLGQGLEFLIYFQGNSAPDKSGLPSDRFSAERTGGSVSTLTIQRTQQEDSAVYLCASSPGTGIDTQYFGPGTRLTVL.

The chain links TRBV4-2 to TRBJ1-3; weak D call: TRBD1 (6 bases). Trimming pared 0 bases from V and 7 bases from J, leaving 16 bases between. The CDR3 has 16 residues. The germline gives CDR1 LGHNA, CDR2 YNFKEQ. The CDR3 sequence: CASSQDQQGHWNTIYF. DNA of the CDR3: TGTGCCAGCAGCCAAGATCAACAGGGACATTGGAACACCATATATTTT.

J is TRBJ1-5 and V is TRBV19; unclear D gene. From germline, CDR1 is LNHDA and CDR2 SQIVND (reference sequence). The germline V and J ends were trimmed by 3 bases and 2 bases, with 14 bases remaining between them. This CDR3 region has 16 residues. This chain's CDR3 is CASSILQRAGNQPQHF. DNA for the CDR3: TGTGCCAGTAGTATCTTGCAGCGGGCCGGCAATCAGCCCCAGCATTTT.

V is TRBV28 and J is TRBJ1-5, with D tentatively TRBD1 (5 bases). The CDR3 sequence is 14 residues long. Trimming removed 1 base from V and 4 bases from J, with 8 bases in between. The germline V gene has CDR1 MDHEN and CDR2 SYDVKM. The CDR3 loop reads CASSLSGGNQPQHF. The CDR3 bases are TGTGCCAGCAGTTTATCTGGGGGAAATCAGCCCCAGCATTTT.

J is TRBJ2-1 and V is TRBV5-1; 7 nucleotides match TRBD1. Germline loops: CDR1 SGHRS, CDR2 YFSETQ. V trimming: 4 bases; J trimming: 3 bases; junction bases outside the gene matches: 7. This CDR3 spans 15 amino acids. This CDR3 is CASSQGQVIYNEQFF. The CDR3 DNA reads TGCGCCAGCAGCCAAGGACAGGTAATCTACAATGAGCAGTTCTTC.

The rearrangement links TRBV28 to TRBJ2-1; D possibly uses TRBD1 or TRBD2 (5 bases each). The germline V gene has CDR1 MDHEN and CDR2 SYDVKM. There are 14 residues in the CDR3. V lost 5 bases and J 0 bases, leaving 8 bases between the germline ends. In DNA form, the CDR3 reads TGTGCCAGCAGTAAGGGGAGCTCCTACAATGAGCAGTTCTTC. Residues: CASSKGSSYNEQFF.

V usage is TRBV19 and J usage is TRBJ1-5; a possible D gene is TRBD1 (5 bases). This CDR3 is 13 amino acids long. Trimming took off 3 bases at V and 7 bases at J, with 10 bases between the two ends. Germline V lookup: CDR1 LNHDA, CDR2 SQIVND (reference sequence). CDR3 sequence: CASSISGSQPQHF. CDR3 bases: TGTGCCAGTAGTATTTCAGGGAGCCAGCCCCAGCATTTT.

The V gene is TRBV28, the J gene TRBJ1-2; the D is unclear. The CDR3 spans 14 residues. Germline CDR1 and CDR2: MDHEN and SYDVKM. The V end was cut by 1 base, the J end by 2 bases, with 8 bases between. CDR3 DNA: TGTGCCAGCAGTTTATTAACAGCAAACTATGGCTACACCTTC. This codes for CASSLLTANYGYTF.

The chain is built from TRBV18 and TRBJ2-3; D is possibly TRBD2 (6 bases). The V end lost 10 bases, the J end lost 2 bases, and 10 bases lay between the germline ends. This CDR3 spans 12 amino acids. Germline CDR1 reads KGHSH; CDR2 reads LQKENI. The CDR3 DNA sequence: TGTGCCACCGGGAGCCTCACAGATACGCAGTATTTT. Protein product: CATGSLTDTQYF.

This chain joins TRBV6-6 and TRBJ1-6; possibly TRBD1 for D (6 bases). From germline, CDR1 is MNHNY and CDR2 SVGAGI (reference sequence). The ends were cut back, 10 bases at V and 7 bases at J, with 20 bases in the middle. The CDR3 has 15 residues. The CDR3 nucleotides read TGTGCCATCCGACCGGGACAATGGGAAAATTCACCCCTCCACTTT. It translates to CAIRPGQWENSPLHF.

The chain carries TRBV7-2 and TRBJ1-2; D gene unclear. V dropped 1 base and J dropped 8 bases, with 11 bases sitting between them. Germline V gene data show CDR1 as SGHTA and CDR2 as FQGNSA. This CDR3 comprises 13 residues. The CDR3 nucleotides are TGTGCCAGCAGCTTAGGGCGTCTAGGGGGCTACACCTTC. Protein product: CASSLGRLGGYTF.

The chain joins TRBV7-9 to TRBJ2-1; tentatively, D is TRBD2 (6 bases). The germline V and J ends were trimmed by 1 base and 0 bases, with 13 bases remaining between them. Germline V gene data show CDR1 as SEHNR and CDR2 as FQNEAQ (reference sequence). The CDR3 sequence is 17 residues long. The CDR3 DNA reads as TGTGCCAGCAGCTTAGGGGACCTAGCGAGCTCCTACAATGAGCAGTTCTTC. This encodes CASSLGDLASSYNEQFF.

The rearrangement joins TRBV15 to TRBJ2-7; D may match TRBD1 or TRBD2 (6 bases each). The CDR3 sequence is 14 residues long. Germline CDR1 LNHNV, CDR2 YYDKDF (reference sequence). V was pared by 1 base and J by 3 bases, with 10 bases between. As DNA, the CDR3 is TGTGCCACCAGCAGAGGGGGGGCCGGCTACGAGCAGTACTTC. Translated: CATSRGGAGYEQYF.

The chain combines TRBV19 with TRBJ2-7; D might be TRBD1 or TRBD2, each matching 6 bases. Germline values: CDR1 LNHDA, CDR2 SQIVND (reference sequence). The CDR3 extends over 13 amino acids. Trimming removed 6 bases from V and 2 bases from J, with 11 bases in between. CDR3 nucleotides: TGTGCCAGTAGCACAGGGAGGCCCTACGAGCAGTACTTC. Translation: CASSTGRPYEQYF.

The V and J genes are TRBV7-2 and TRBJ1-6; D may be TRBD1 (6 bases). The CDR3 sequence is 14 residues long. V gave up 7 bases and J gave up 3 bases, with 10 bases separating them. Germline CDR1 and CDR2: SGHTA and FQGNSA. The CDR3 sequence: CASTLTGYNSPLHF. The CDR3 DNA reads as TGTGCCAGCACCCTGACAGGCTATAATTCACCCCTCCACTTT.

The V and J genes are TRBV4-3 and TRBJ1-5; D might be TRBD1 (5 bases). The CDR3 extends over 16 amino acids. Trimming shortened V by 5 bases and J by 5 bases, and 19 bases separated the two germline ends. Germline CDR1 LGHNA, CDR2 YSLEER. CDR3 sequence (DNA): TGCGCCAGCAGCGAAACCCTAGACAGACCTTATCAGCCCCAGCATTTT. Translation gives CASSETLDRPYQPQHF.

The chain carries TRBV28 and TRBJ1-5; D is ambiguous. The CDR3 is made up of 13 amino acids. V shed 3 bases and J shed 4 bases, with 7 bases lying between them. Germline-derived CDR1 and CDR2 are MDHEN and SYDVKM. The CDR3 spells CASSFQRNQPQHF. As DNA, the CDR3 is TGTGCCAGCAGTTTCCAAAGGAATCAGCCCCAGCATTTT. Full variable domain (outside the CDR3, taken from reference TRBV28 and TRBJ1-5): DVKVTQSSRYLVKRTGEKVFLECVQDMDHENMFWYRQDPGLGLRLIYFSYDVKMKEKGDIPEGYSVSREKKERFSLILESASTNQTSMYLCASSFQRNQPQHFGDGTRLSIL.

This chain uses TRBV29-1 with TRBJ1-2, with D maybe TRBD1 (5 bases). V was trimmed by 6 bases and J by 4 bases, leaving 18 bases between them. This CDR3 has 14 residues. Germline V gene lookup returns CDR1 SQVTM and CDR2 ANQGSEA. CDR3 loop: CSVRKDSNFYGYTF. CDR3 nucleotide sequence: TGCAGCGTCCGAAAAGACAGCAACTTCTATGGCTACACCTTC.

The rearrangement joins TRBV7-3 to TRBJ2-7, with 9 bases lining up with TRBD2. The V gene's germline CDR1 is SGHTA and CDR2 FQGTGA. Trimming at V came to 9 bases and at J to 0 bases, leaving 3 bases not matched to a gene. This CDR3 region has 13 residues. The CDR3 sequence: CASGAGGSYEQYF. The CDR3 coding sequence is TGTGCCAGTGGAGCGGGGGGCTCCTACGAGCAGTACTTC.

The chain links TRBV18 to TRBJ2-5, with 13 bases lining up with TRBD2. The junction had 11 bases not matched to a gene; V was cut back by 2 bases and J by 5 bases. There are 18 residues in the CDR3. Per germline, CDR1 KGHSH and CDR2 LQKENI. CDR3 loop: CASSPTLGLAGVSETQYF. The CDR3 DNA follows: TGTGCCAGCTCACCAACCTTAGGACTAGCGGGAGTAAGTGAGACCCAGTACTTC.

This CDR3 is CSATGLAGGHEQFF. The CDR3 DNA follows: TGCAGCGCAACCGGACTAGCGGGAGGGCATGAGCAGTTCTTC. The rearrangement joins TRBV29-1 to TRBJ2-1; TRBD2 matches 15 bases. V lost 7 bases, J lost 8 bases, and 6 bases stayed unmatched. This CDR3 comprises 14 residues. Per germline, CDR1 SQVTM and CDR2 ANQGSEA.

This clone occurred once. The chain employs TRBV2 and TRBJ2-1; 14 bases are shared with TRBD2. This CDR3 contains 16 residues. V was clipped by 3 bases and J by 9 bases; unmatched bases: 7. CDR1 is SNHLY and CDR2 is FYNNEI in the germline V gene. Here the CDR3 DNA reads TGTGCCAGCAGTGACCTGGGACTAGCGGGGGATGGTGAGCAGTTCTTC. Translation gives CASSDLGLAGDGEQFF. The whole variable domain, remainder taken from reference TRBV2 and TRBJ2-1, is EPEVTQTPSHQVTQMGQEVILRCVPISNHLYFYWYRQILGQKVEFLVSFYNNEISEKSEIFDDQFSVERPDGSNFTLKIRSTKLEDSAMYFCASSDLGLAGDGEQFFGPGTRLTVL.

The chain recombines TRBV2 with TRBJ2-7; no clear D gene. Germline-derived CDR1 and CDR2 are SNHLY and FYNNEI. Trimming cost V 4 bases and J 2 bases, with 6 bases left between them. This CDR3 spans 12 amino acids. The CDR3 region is CASSGEPYEQYF. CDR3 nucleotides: TGTGCCAGCAGTGGAGAACCCTACGAGCAGTACTTC.

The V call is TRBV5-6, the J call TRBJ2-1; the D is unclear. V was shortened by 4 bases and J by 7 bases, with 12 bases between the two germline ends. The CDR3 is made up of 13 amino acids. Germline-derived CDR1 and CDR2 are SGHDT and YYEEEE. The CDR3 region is CASSHAAWNEQFF. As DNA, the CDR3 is TGTGCCAGCAGCCACGCTGCGTGGAATGAGCAGTTCTTC.

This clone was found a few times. The CDR3 region is CASSDGGADATNEKLFF. The DNA of the CDR3 is TGTGCCAGCAGTGATGGAGGGGCGGACGCAACTAATGAAAAACTGTTTTTT. The chain recombines TRBV25-1 with TRBJ1-4, with D perhaps matching TRBD1 (5 bases). Trimming cost V 3 bases and J 0 bases, with 14 bases left between them. The germline V gene has CDR1 MGHDK and CDR2 SYGVNS. The CDR3 consists of 17 residues.

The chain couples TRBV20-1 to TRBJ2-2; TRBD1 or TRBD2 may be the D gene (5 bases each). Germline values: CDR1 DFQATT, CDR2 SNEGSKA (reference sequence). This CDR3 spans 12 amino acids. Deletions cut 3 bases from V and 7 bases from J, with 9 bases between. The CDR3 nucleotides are TGCAGTGCTAGTCGGGGCCGCGGGGAGCTGTTTTTT. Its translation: CSASRGRGELFF.

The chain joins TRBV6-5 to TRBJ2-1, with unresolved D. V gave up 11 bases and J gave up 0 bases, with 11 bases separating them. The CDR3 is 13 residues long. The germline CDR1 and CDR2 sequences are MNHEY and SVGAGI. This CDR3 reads CAGARSSYNEQFF. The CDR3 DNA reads TGTGCCGGAGCAAGGAGCTCCTACAATGAGCAGTTCTTC.

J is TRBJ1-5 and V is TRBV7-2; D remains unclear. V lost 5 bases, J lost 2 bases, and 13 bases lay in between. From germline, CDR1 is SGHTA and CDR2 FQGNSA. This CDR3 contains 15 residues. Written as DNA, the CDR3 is TGTGCCAGCAGCCTAATAATGGGAGGCAATCAGCCCCAGCATTTT. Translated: CASSLIMGGNQPQHF.

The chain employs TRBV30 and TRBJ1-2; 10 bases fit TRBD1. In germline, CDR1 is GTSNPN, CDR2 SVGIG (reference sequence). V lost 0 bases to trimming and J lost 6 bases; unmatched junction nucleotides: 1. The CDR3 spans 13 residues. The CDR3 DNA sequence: TGTGCCTGGAGTGTTGGACAGGGGGATGGCTACACCTTC. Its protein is CAWSVGQGDGYTF.

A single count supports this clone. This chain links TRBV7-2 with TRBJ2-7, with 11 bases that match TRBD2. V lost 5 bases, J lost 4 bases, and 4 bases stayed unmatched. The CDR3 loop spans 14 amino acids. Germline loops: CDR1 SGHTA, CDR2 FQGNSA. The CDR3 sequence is CASSPTSGGYEQYF. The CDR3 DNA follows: TGTGCCAGCAGCCCCACTAGCGGGGGTTACGAGCAGTACTTC.